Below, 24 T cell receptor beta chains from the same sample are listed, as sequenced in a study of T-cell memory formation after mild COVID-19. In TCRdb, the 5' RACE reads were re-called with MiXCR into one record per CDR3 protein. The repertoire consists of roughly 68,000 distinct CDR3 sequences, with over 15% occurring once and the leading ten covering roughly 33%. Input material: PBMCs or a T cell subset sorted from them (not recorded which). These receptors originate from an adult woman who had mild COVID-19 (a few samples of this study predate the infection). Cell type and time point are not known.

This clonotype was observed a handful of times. CDR3 DNA sequence: TGTGCCAGCAGCACCCGACAGGGGAGAGCATCAGATACGCAGTATTTT. It yields the protein CASSTRQGRASDTQYF. The rearrangement links TRBV13 to TRBJ2-3; the match to TRBD1 covers 8 bases. Germline V gives CDR1 PRHDT, CDR2 FYEKMQ (reference sequence). The ends lost 5 bases at V and 4 bases at J; junction bases unmatched: 11. This CDR3 has 16 amino acids. Variable domain in full (rest from reference TRBV13 and TRBJ2-3): AAGVIQSPRHLIKEKRETATLKCYPIPRHDTVYWYQQGPGQDPQFLISFYEKMQSDKGSIPDRFSAQQFSDYHSELNMSSLELGDSALYFCASSTRQGRASDTQYFGPGTRLTVL.

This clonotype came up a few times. CDR3 DNA: TGTGCCAGCAGTGACCCCCTTTCTACTAGCGGGAGACCAGATACGCAGTATTTT. Translating gives CASSDPLSTSGRPDTQYF. The V and J genes are TRBV9 and TRBJ2-3, with 11 bases matching TRBD2. This CDR3 is built from 18 residues. Trimming took 5 bases from V and 4 from J; bases not matched to a gene: 15. Germline CDR1 SGDLS, CDR2 YYNGEE. Using reference TRBV9 and TRBJ2-3 for the parts outside the CDR3, the full variable domain is DSGVTQTPKHLITATGQRVTLRCSPRSGDLSVYWYQQSLDQGLQFLIQYYNGEERAKGNILERFSAQQFPDLHSELNLSSLELGDSALYFCASSDPLSTSGRPDTQYFGPGTRLTVL.

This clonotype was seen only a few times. The CDR3 nucleotides read TGTGCCAGCAGCTCCCGGGGAGCGGGGACCCAAGAGACCCAGTACTTC. Translation gives CASSSRGAGTQETQYF. The rearrangement uses TRBV13 and TRBJ2-5, with 7 positions matching TRBD2. Trimming cost V 4 bases and J 1 base; bases outside gene matches: 9. Germline V lookup: CDR1 PRHDT, CDR2 FYEKMQ (reference sequence). This CDR3 is 16 amino acids long. The full variable domain, rest sourced from reference TRBV13 and TRBJ2-5, is AAGVIQSPRHLIKEKRETATLKCYPIPRHDTVYWYQQGPGQDPQFLISFYEKMQSDKGSIPDRFSAQQFSDYHSELNMSSLELGDSALYFCASSSRGAGTQETQYFGPGTRLLVL.

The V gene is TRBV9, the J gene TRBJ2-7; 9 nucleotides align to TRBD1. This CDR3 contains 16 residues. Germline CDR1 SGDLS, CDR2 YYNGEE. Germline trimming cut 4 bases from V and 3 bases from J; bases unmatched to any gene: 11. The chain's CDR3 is CASSPMGGQGVYEQYF. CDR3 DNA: TGTGCCAGCAGCCCAATGGGGGGACAGGGTGTCTACGAGCAGTACTTC.

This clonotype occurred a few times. This CDR3 is CASSSHRRGVTDTQYF. DNA for the CDR3: TGTGCCAGCAGCTCCCACCGCAGAGGGGTGACAGATACGCAGTATTTT. The chain has TRBV7-6 and TRBJ2-3; D tentatively reads TRBD1 or TRBD2 (5 bases each). Trimming removed 4 bases at V and 3 bases at J, with 17 bases between. Germline loops: CDR1 SGHVS, CDR2 FNYEAQ. There are 16 residues in the CDR3.

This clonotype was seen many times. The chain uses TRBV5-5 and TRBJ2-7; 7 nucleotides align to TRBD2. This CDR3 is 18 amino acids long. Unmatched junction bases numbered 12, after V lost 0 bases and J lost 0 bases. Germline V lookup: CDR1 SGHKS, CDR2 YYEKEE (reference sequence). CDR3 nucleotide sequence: TGTGCCAGCAGCTTGGAGGCCTACCACGGGAGGACCTCCTACGAGCAGTACTTC. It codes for CASSLEAYHGRTSYEQYF.

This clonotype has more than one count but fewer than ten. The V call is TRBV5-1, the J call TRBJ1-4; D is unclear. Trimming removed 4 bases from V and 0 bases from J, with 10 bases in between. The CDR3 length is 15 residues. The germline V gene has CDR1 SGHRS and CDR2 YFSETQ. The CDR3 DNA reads TGCGCCAGCAGCAGCTGGGATACAACTAATGAAAAACTGTTTTTT. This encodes CASSSWDTTNEKLFF.

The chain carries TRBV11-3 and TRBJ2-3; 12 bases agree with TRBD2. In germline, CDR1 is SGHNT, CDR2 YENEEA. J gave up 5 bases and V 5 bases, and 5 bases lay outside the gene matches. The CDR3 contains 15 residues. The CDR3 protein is CASSPGLAGQDTQYF. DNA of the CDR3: TGTGCCAGCAGCCCAGGACTAGCGGGACAAGATACGCAGTATTTT.

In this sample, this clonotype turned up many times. CDR3 sequence: CASSIGLDPGNGEQFF. The CDR3 DNA sequence: TGCGCCAGCAGCATCGGACTAGACCCTGGTAATGGTGAGCAGTTCTTC. The V and J genes are TRBV5-1 and TRBJ2-1; 7 nucleotides line up with TRBD2. The V and J ends lost 4 bases and 9 bases, in that order; junction bases with no gene match: 16. The CDR3 is 16 residues long. Per the germline V gene, CDR1 is SGHRS and CDR2 is YFSETQ.

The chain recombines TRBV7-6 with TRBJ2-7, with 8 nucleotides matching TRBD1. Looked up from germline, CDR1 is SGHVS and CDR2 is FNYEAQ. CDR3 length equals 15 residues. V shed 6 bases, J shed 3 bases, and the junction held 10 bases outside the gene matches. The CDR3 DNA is TGTGCCAGCAGTTCTGGACAGGGTTTAAACTACGAGCAGTACTTC. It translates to CASSSGQGLNYEQYF.

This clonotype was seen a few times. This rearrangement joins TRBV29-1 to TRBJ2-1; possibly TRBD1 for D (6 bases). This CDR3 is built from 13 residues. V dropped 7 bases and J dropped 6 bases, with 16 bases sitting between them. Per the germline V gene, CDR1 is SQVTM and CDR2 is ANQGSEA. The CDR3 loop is CSADSLNVNEQFF. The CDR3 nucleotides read TGCAGCGCGGACAGTCTAAACGTCAATGAGCAGTTCTTC.

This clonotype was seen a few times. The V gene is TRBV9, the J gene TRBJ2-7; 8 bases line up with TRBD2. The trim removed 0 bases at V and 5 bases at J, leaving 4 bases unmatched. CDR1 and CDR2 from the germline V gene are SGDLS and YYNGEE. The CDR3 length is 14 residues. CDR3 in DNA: TGTGCCAGCAGCGTAGACGGGAGGGCCAACGAGCAGTACTTC. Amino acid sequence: CASSVDGRANEQYF.

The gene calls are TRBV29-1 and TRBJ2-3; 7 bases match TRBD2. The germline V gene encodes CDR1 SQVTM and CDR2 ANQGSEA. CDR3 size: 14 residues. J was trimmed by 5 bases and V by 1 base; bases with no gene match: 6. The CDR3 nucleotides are TGCAGCGTTGAAGGCCCTCGGGAGGTAGATACGCAGTATTTT. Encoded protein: CSVEGPREVDTQYF.

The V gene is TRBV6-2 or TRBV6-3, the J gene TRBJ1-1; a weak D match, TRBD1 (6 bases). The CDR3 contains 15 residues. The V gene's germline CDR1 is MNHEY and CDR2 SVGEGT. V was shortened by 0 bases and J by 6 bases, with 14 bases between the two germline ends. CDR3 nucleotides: TGTGCCAGCAGTTACTCCGGGGGGCGGCTTGCTGAAGCTTTCTTT. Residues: CASSYSGGRLAEAFF.

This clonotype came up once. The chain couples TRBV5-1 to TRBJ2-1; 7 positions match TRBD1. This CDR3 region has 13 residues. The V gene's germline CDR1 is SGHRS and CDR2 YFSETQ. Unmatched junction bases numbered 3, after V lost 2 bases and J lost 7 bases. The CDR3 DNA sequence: TGCGCCAGCAGCTTAGGACAGGCGAATGAGCAGTTCTTC. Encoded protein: CASSLGQANEQFF.

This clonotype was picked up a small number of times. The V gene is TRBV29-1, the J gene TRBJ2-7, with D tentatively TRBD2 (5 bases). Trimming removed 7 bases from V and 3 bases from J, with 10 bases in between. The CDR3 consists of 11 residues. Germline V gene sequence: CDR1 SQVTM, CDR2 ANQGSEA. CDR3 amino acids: CSGLRGYEQYF. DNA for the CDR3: TGCAGCGGCCTCCGGGGCTACGAGCAGTACTTC.

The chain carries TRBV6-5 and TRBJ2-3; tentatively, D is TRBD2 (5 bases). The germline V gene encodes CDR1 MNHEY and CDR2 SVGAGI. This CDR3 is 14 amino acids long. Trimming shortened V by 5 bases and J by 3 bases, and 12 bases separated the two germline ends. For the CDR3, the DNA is TGTGCCAGCAGTCCCCCCTCGGGGACAGATACGCAGTATTTT. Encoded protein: CASSPPSGTDTQYF.

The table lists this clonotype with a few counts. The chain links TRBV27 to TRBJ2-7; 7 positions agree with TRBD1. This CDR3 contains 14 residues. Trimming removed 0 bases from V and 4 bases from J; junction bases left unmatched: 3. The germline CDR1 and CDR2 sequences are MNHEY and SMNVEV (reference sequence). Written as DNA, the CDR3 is TGTGCCAGCAGTTTATCCCGGACAGGTTACGAGCAGTACTTC. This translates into CASSLSRTGYEQYF.

The CDR3 sequence: CASSITTVVSYNEQFF. The CDR3, as DNA: TGTGCCAGCAGTATTACGACCGTGGTCTCCTACAATGAGCAGTTCTTC. The chain combines TRBV12-3 or TRBV12-4 with TRBJ2-1; D remains ambiguous. The CDR3 is 16 residues long. V gave up 5 bases and J gave up 0 bases, with 14 bases separating them.

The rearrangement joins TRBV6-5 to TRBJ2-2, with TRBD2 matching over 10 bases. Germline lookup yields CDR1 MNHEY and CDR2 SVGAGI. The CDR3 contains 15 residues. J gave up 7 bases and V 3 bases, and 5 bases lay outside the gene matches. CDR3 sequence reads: CASSYGTSEVGELFF. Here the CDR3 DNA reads TGTGCCAGCAGTTATGGGACTAGCGAGGTCGGGGAGCTGTTTTTT.

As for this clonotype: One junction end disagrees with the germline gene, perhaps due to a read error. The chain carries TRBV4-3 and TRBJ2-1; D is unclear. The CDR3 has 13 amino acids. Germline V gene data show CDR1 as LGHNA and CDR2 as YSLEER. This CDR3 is CASGQERVQPPIF. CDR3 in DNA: TGCGCCAGCGGCCAAGAAAGGGTCCAACCCCCGATCTTC.

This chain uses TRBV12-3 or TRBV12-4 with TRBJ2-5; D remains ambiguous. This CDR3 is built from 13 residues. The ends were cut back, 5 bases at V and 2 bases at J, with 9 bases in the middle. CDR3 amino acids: CASSPWSQETQYF. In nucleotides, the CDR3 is TGTGCCAGCAGTCCCTGGAGTCAAGAGACCCAGTACTTC.

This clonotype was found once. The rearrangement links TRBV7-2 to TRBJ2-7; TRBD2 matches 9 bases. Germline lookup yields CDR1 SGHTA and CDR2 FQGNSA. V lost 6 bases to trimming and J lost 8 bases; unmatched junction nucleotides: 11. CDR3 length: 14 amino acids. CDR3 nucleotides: TGTGCCAGCAGGAGTAGCGGGAGTAGTCAGCAGCAGTACTTC. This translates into CASRSSGSSQQQYF.

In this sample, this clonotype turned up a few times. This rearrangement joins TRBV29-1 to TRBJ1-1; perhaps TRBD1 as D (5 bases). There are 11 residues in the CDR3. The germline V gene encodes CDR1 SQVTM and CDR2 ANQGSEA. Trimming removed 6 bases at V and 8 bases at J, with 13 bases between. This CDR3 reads CSVQRGLEAFF. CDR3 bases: TGCAGCGTACAGAGGGGTTTAGAAGCTTTCTTT.